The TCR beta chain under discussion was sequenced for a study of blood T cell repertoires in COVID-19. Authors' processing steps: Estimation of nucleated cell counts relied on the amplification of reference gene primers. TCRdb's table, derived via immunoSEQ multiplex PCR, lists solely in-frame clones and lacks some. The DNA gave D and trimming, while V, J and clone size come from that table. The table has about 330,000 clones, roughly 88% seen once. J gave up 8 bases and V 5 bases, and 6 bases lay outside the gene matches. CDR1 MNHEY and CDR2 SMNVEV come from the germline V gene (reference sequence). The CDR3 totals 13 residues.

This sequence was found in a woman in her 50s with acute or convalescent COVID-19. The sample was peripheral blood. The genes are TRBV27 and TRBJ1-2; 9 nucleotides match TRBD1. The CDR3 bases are TGTGCCAGCAGTCCAGGGACAGGGTTGGGCTACACCTTC. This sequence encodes CASSPGTGLGYTF.